The clone carrying this T cell receptor beta chain was observed a single time. Sequencing used immunoSEQ multiplex PCR; TCRdb keeps in-frame clones, though not all of them. This table has some 250,000 clones, approximately 90% appearing once. Adults between roughly 18 and 89 years of age took part from 24 US areas. This specimen belongs to a study of blood T cell repertoires in COVID-19. This CDR3 has 19 amino acids. The germline gives CDR1 MNHEY, CDR2 SMNVEV (reference sequence). V lost 7 bases, J lost 6 bases, and 31 bases lay in between. The chain uses TRBV27 and TRBJ2-1, with D possibly being TRBD2 (6 bases). Sequencing used PBMCs or T cells enriched from blood (not recorded which). The clonotype was recovered from a man in his forties who had recovered from COVID-19. Here the CDR3 DNA reads TGTGCCAGCACCCAAAGTCGGCTAGCCGGCCCGGGGGACTCCAATGAGCAGTTCTTC. Translation gives CASTQSRLAGPGDSNEQFF.